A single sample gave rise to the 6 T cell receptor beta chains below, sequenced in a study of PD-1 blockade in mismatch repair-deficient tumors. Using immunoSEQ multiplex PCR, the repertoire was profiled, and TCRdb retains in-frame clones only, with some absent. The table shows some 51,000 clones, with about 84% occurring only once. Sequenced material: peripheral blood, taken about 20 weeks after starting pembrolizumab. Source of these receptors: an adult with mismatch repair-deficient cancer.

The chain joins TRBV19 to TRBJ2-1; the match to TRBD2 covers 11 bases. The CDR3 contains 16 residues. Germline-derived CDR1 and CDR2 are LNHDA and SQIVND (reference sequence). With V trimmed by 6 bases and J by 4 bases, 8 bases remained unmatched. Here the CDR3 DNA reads TGTGCCAGTAGGGGAAGACTAGCGGGGCAATACAATGAGCAGTTCTTC. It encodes CASRGRLAGQYNEQFF.

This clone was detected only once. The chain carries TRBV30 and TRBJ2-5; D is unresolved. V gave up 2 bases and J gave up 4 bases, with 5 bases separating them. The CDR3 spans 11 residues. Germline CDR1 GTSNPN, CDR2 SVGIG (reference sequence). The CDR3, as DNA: TGTGCCTGGAGTCACGGAGAGACCCAGTACTTC. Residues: CAWSHGETQYF.

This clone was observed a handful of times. Here the CDR3 DNA reads TGCGCCAGCAGCTTATACGGGGACTACGAGCAGTACTTC. Translating it yields CASSLYGDYEQYF. This sequence joins TRBV5-1 and TRBJ2-7; TRBD2 is a possible D gene (5 bases). The ends were cut back, 2 bases at V and 3 bases at J, with 9 bases in the middle. The germline CDR1 and CDR2 sequences are SGHRS and YFSETQ. This CDR3 is 13 amino acids long. Looking up the rest from reference TRBV5-1 and TRBJ2-7 gives the full variable domain: KAGVTQTPRYLIKTRGQQVTLSCSPISGHRSVSWYQQTPGQGLQFLFEYFSETQRNKGNFPGRFSGRQFSNSRSEMNVSTLELGDSALYLCASSLYGDYEQYFGPGTRLTVT.

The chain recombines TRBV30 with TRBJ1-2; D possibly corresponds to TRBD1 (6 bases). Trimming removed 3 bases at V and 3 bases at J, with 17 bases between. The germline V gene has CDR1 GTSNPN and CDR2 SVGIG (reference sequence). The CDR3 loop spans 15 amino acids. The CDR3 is CAWSRGQSGHYGYTF. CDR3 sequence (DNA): TGTGCCTGGAGCCGCGGACAGAGCGGACACTATGGCTACACCTTC.

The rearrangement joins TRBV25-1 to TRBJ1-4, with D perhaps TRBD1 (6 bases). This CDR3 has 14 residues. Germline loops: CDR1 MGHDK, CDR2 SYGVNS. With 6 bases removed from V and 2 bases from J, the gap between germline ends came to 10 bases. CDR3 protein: CASSDTGTNEKLFF. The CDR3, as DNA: TGTGCCAGCAGCGACACAGGGACTAATGAAAAACTGTTTTTT.

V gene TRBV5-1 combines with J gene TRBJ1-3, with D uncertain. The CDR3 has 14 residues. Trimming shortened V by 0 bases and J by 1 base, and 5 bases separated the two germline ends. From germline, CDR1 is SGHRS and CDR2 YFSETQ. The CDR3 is CASSLDTSGNTIYF. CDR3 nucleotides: TGCGCCAGCAGCTTGGACACTTCTGGAAACACCATATATTTT.